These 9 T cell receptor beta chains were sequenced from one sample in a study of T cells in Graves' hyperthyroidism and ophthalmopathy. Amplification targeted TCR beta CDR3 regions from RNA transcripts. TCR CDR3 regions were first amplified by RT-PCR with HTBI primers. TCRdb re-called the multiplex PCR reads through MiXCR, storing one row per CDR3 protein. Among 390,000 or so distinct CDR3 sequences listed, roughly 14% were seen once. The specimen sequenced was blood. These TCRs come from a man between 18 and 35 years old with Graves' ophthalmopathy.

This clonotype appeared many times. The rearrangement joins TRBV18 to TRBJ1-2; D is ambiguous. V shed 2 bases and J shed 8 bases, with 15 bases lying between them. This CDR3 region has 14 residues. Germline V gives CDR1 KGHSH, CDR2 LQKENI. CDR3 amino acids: CASSPSTTLGGYTF. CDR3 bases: TGTGCCAGCTCACCATCTACCACCTTGGGGGGCTACACCTTC.

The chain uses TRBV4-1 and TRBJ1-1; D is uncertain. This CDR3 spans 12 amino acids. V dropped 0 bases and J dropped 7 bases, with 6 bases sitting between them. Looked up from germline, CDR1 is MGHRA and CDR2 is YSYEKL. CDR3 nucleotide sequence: TGCGCCAGCAGCCAAGATCCGAGTGAAGCTTTCTTT. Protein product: CASSQDPSEAFF.

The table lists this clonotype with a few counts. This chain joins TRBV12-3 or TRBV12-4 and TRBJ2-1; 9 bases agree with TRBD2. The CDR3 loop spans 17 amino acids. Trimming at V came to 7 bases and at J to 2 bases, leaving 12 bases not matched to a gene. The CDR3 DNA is TGTGCCAGCACCTCCCTTGGGGCGGGGGGGCCCTACAATGAGCAGTTCTTC. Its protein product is CASTSLGAGGPYNEQFF.

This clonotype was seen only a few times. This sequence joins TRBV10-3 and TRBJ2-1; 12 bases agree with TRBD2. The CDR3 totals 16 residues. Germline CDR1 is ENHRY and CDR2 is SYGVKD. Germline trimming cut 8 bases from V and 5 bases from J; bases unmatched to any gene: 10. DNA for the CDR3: TGTGCCATCGGGGGCTTCAGGACTAGCGGGGACAATGAGCAGTTCTTC. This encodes CAIGGFRTSGDNEQFF.

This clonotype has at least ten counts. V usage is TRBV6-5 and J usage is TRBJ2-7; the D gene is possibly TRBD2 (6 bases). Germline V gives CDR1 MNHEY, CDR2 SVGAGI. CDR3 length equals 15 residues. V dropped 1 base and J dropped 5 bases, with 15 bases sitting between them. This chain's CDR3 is CASSYLGLGVDEQYF. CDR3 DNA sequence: TGTGCCAGCAGTTACTTGGGACTCGGTGTTGACGAGCAGTACTTC.

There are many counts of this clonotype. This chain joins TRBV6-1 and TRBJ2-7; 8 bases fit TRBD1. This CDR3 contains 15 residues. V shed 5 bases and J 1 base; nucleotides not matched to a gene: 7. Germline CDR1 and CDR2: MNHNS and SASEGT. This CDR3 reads CASSPLWTGSYEQYF. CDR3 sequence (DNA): TGTGCCAGCAGTCCTCTTTGGACAGGGTCCTACGAGCAGTACTTC.

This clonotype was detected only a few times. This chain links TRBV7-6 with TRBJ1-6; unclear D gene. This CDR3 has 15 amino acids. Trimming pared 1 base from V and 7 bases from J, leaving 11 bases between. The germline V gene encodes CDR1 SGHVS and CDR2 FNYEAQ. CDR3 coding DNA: TGTGCCAGCAGCTTAGAAGTAGGAGCCAATTCACCCCTCCACTTT. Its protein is CASSLEVGANSPLHF.

CDR3 amino acids: CASSEGWGYNQPQYF. The CDR3 DNA is TGTGCCAGCAGCGAGGGGTGGGGGTATAATCAGCCCCAGTATTTT. V gene TRBV9 combines with J gene TRBJ1-5; the D call may be TRBD1 or TRBD2 (5 bases each). The J call may be wrong; the DNA end is better matched by TRBJ2-3. This CDR3 comprises 15 residues. Germline loops: CDR1 SGDLS, CDR2 YYNGEE.

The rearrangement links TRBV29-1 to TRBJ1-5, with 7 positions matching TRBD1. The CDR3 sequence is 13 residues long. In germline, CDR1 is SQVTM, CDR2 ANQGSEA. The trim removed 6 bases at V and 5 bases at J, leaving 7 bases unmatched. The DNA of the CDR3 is TGCAGCGTACAACAGGGGTTAGATCAGCCCCAGCATTTT. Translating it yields CSVQQGLDQPQHF. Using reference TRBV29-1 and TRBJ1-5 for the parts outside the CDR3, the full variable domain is SAVISQKPSRDICQRGTSLTIQCQVDSQVTMMFWYRQQPGQSLTLIATANQGSEATYESGFVIDKFPISRPNLTFSTLTVSNMSPEDSSIYLCSVQQGLDQPQHFGDGTRLSIL.